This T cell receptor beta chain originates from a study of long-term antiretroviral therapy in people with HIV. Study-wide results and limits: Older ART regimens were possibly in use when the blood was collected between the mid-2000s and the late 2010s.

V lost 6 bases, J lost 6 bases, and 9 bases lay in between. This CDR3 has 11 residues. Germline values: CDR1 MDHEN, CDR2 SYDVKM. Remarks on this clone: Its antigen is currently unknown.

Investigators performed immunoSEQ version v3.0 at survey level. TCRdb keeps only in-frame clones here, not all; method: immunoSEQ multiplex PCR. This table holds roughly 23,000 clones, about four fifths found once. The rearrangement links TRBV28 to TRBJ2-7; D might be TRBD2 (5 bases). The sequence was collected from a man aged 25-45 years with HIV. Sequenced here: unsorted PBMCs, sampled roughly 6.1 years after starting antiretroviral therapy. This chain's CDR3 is CASRRRGEQYF. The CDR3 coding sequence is TGTGCCAGCAGAAGACGGGGCGAGCAGTACTTC.